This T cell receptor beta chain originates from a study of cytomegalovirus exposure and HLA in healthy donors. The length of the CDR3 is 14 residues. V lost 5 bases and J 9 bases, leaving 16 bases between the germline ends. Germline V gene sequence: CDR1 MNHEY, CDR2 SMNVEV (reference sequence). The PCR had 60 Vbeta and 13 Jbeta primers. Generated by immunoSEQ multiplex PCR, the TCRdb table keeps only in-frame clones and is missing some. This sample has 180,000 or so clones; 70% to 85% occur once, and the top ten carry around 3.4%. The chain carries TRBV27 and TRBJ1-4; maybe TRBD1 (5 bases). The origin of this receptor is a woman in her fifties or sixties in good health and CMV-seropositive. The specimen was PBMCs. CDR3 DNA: TGTGCCAGCAGTCAGCAGGGTCCCGTCCAAAAACTGTTTTTT. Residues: CASSQQGPVQKLFF.